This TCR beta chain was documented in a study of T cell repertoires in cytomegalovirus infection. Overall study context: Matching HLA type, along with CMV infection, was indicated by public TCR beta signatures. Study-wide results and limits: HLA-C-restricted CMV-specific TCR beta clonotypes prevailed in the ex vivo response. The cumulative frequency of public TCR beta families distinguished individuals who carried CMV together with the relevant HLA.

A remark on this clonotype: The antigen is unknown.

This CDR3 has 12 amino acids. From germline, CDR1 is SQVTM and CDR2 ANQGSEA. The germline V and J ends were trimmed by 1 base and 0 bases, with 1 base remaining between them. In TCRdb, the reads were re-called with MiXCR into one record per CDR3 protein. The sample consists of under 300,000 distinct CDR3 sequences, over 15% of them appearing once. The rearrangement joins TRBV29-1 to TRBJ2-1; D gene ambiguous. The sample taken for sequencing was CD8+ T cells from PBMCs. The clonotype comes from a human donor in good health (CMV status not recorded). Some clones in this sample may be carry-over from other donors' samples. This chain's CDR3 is CSVEVSYNEQFF. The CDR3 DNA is TGCAGCGTTGAAGTCTCCTACAATGAGCAGTTCTTC.